This T cell receptor beta chain came from a study of shared clonotypes between healthy human individuals. Study context: Per donor, CD8 memory used one plate, CD8 naive used two, CD4 memory used three and CD4 naive used three. Study-wide findings and caveats: Tissue TCR repertoires likely differ from these blood-only repertoires.

As regards this clone: Its antigen is unknown.

The CDR3 extends over 12 amino acids. V was trimmed by 6 bases and J by 1 base, leaving 6 bases between them. Germline CDR1 reads SNHLY; CDR2 reads FYNNEI. Using immunoSEQ multiplex PCR, the repertoire was profiled, and TCRdb retains in-frame clones only, with some absent. The sample records 2 million to 2.5 million clones, more than 90% being singletons. Sequenced sample: naive CD4+ T cells sorted from blood. Subset defined: CD45RA+ positively selected. This rearrangement joins TRBV2 to TRBJ1-2; D is uncertain. The clonotype originates from a man aged 18-30 years in good health. Written as DNA, the CDR3 is TGTGCCAGCAGCCCAGATAACTATGGCTACACCTTC. The encoded protein is CASSPDNYGYTF.